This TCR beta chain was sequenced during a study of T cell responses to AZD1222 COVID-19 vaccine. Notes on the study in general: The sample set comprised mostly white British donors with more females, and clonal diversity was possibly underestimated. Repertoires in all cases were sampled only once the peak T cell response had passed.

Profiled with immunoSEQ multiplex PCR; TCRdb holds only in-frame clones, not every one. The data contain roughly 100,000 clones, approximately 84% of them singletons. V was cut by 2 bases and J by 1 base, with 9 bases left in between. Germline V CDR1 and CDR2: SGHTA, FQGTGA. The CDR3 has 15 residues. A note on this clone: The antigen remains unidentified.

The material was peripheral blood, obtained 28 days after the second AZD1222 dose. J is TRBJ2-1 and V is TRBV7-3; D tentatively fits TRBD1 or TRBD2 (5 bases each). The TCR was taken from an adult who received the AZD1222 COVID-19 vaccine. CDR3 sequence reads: CASSLGGGSYNEQFF. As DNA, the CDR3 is TGTGCCAGCAGCTTAGGGGGTGGTTCCTACAATGAGCAGTTCTTC.